What follows are 20 T cell receptor beta chains derived from one specimen sequenced in a study of PD-1 blockade in classical Hodgkin lymphoma. Here immunoSEQ multiplex PCR was the method, and the copy in TCRdb shows in-frame clones only, minus some. The data show roughly 11,000 clones, with roughly 80% seen just once and about 3.1% held by the top ten. Noted time point: cycle 4 day 1 (C4D1), after less than 7 weeks of nivolumab. With no exception, relapse followed autologous stem cell transplantation in all patients, and brentuximab vedotin exposure varied. The study purified CD4+ T cells from thawed PBMCs using magnetic negative selection. The sample was CD4+ T cells from blood, taken before the fourth cycle of nivolumab. These receptors all stem from a human donor with classical Hodgkin lymphoma.

The rearrangement uses TRBV27 and TRBJ2-7; 9 positions agree with TRBD2. CDR3 size: 15 residues. Trimming removed 4 bases from V and 6 bases from J; junction bases left unmatched: 10. Germline CDR1 and CDR2: MNHEY and SMNVEV (reference sequence). The CDR3 sequence: CASSYRREGPFEQYF. The CDR3, as DNA: TGTGCCAGCAGTTACCGGCGGGAGGGCCCATTCGAGCAGTACTTC.

The rearrangement uses TRBV28 and TRBJ1-5, with no clear D. The CDR3 sequence is 14 residues long. CDR1 and CDR2 (germline): MDHEN, SYDVKM. Trimming took off 1 base at V and 6 bases at J, with 10 bases between the two ends. CDR3 sequence (DNA): TGTGCCAGCAGTTTATCCGCAGGACTTCAGCCCCAGCATTTT. Translating gives CASSLSAGLQPQHF. The whole variable domain, filled in from reference TRBV28 and TRBJ1-5, reads DVKVTQSSRYLVKRTGEKVFLECVQDMDHENMFWYRQDPGLGLRLIYFSYDVKMKEKGDIPEGYSVSREKKERFSLILESASTNQTSMYLCASSLSAGLQPQHFGDGTRLSIL.

The gene calls are TRBV19 and TRBJ2-3, with 10 bases fitting TRBD2. V was pared by 4 bases and J by 6 bases, with 7 bases of the junction left unmatched. This CDR3 spans 15 amino acids. Germline CDR1 reads LNHDA; CDR2 reads SQIVND (reference sequence). The CDR3 is CASSTLAGAGDTQYF. The DNA for the CDR3 is TGTGCCAGTAGTACCCTAGCGGGAGCGGGGGATACGCAGTATTTT.

The chain combines TRBV11-2 with TRBJ2-7; 7 bases are a match to TRBD2. This CDR3 has 17 amino acids. Losses at the gene ends were 5 bases for V and 2 bases for J; bases not matched to a gene: 15. Per the germline V gene, CDR1 is SGHAT and CDR2 is FQNNGV. CDR3 protein: CASSPRDGVAGAYEQYF. The CDR3 nucleotides read TGTGCCAGCAGCCCCCGGGACGGAGTAGCGGGCGCCTACGAGCAGTACTTC.

The chain employs TRBV7-2 and TRBJ2-7; 9 nucleotides align to TRBD2. Trimming at V came to 10 bases and at J to 7 bases, leaving 20 bases not matched to a gene. The germline CDR1 and CDR2 sequences are SGHTA and FQGNSA. CDR3 length equals 16 residues. CDR3 nucleotides: TGTGCCACCGACCCCGGGGACCTAGCGGGAACGGGGGAGCAGTACTTC. This translates into CATDPGDLAGTGEQYF.

The V call is TRBV11-2, the J call TRBJ2-7; D may be TRBD2 (6 bases). V lost 0 bases and J lost 2, with 8 bases in between. This CDR3 is 14 amino acids long. From germline, CDR1 is SGHAT and CDR2 FQNNGV. CDR3 coding DNA: TGTGCCAGCAGCTTAGACAGGGAGGCCTACGAGCAGTACTTC. Amino acid sequence: CASSLDREAYEQYF.

The chain employs TRBV13 and TRBJ2-3; D is uncertain. The V gene lost 3 bases and the J gene lost 0 bases, with 7 bases spanning the gap. There are 14 residues in the CDR3. The germline V gene encodes CDR1 PRHDT and CDR2 FYEKMQ (reference sequence). CDR3 in amino acids: CASSFTSSTDTQYF. CDR3 coding DNA: TGTGCCAGCAGCTTTACTTCTAGCACAGATACGCAGTATTTT. Drawing the rest from reference TRBV13 and TRBJ2-3, the complete variable domain is AAGVIQSPRHLIKEKRETATLKCYPIPRHDTVYWYQQGPGQDPQFLISFYEKMQSDKGSIPDRFSAQQFSDYHSELNMSSLELGDSALYFCASSFTSSTDTQYFGPGTRLTVL.

The rearrangement uses TRBV5-6 and TRBJ1-1; TRBD1 aligns across 7 bases. CDR1 is SGHDT, CDR2 YYEEEE, per germline. Unmatched junction bases numbered 9, after V lost 6 bases and J lost 4 bases. This CDR3 spans 14 amino acids. CDR3 amino acids: CASNTPPGGTEAFF. Written as DNA, the CDR3 is TGTGCCAGCAACACTCCCCCAGGGGGCACTGAAGCTTTCTTT.

This rearrangement joins TRBV9 to TRBJ1-5; 8 bases are shared with TRBD1. Germline assignment: CDR1 SGDLS and CDR2 YYNGEE. Trimming took 3 bases from V and 7 from J; bases not matched to a gene: 6. The CDR3 totals 14 residues. CDR3 bases: TGTGCCAGCAGCGCCGGACAGGGTGGACAGCCCCAGCATTTT. Protein product: CASSAGQGGQPQHF.

With regard to this clone: Other DNA variants within this sample encode the same CDR3. The chain uses TRBV10-3 and TRBJ1-1; TRBD1 might be the D (6 bases). With 4 bases removed from V and 8 bases from J, the gap between germline ends came to 14 bases. Per the germline V gene, CDR1 is ENHRY and CDR2 is SYGVKD. CDR3 size: 13 residues. The CDR3 nucleotides are TGTGCCATCAGTGGAACCGGGACAACCGAAGCTTTCTTT. This gives the protein CAISGTGTTEAFF.

The chain couples TRBV27 to TRBJ1-6; D is ambiguous. The germline V gene encodes CDR1 MNHEY and CDR2 SMNVEV (reference sequence). The CDR3 covers 14 residues. Deletions cut 0 bases from V and 7 bases from J, with 7 bases between. CDR3 in DNA: TGTGCCAGCAGTTTATCTCCCCAGAATTCACCCCTCCACTTT. Encoded protein: CASSLSPQNSPLHF.

The chain combines TRBV11-2 with TRBJ1-2; tentatively, D is TRBD1 (5 bases). CDR3 size: 14 residues. Germline V lookup: CDR1 SGHAT, CDR2 FQNNGV. Between the trimmed V and J ends, which lost 3 bases and 5 bases, there was a span of 13 bases. CDR3 DNA sequence: TGTGCCAGCAGCTTGCGGGACGGCGAGTATGGCTACACCTTC. It translates to CASSLRDGEYGYTF.

The chain joins TRBV27 to TRBJ2-3, with 11 nucleotides matching TRBD2. CDR3 size: 13 residues. The germline V gene has CDR1 MNHEY and CDR2 SMNVEV (reference sequence). Trimming at V came to 8 bases and at J to 9 bases, leaving 7 bases not matched to a gene. This chain's CDR3 is CASFGTSGQTQYF. CDR3 nucleotide sequence: TGTGCCAGCTTCGGGACTAGCGGTCAAACGCAGTATTTT.

The rearrangement uses TRBV10-2 and TRBJ2-5; 10 nucleotides align to TRBD2. The CDR3 consists of 15 residues. From germline, CDR1 is WSHSY and CDR2 SAAADI. Trimming cost V 7 bases and J 4 bases; bases outside gene matches: 9. The CDR3 region is CASTLSGRARETQYF. The CDR3 bases are TGCGCCAGCACCCTCAGCGGGAGGGCACGAGAGACCCAGTACTTC.

This clone was observed a few times. V usage is TRBV19 and J usage is TRBJ1-5; D not certain. Germline V gene sequence: CDR1 LNHDA, CDR2 SQIVND (reference sequence). This CDR3 contains 15 residues. Trimming pared 6 bases from V and 2 bases from J, leaving 14 bases between. The CDR3 nucleotides read TGTGCCAGTAGCGACCGGGAGGTTGGCAATCAGCCCCAGCATTTT. Translation gives CASSDREVGNQPQHF.

The V gene is TRBV6-1, the J gene TRBJ2-1, with D maybe TRBD2 (5 bases). Looked up from germline, CDR1 is MNHNS and CDR2 is SASEGT. The CDR3 contains 17 residues. Between the trimmed V and J ends, which lost 2 bases and 3 bases, there was a span of 17 bases. CDR3 nucleotide sequence: TGTGCCAGCAGTGAACCTCCGGGATCCACCCTCTACAATGAGCAGTTCTTC. Encoded protein: CASSEPPGSTLYNEQFF.

This chain links TRBV5-8 with TRBJ2-5, with 7 bases that match TRBD2. V trimming: 9 bases; J trimming: 4 bases; junction bases outside the gene matches: 9. There are 13 residues in the CDR3. CDR1 SGHTS and CDR2 YDEGEE come from the germline V gene. The CDR3 DNA reads as TGTGCCACCAGACCCCCGGGGGGAGAGACCCAGTACTTC. It specifies CATRPPGGETQYF.

The CDR3 spells CASSLGRASYEQYF. The CDR3 DNA follows: TGTGCCAGCAGCTTGGGAAGGGCCTCCTACGAGCAGTACTTC. J is TRBJ2-7 and V is TRBV5-8; D remains ambiguous. The germline V gene encodes CDR1 SGHTS and CDR2 YDEGEE. V lost 0 bases to trimming and J lost 0 bases, with 7 bases between them. This CDR3 is 14 amino acids long.

The V gene is TRBV6-1, the J gene TRBJ2-5; 7 bases match TRBD1. The DNA end favors TRBJ2-7, so the J call may be wrong. The CDR3 has 15 amino acids. Germline V CDR1 and CDR2: MNHNS, SASEGT. In DNA form, the CDR3 reads TGTGCCAGCAGGGATCGGGACAGCACCCACTACGAGCAGTACTTC. The encoded protein is CASRDRDSTHYEQYF.

The chain is built from TRBV21-1 and TRBJ2-3; the D call of TRBD2 is as the table states it, not checked on the DNA. TRBV21-1 is a pseudogene locus. The CDR3 runs 12 residues. CDR3 in DNA: TGTGCCAGCAGCACGGAGGCAGATACGCAGTATTTT. It is translated as CASSTEADTQYF.